Below are 32 T cell receptor beta chains sequenced from a single sample in a study of blood T cell repertoires in COVID-19. The assay was immunoSEQ multiplex PCR, and TCRdb's table has in-frame clones only and misses some. Here the sample spans 270,000 or so clones, around 81% being singletons. Sequencing input: PBMCs or T cells enriched from blood (not recorded which). Receptor source: a man aged 45-65 years who had recovered from COVID-19.

J is TRBJ2-3 and V is TRBV25-1; D is unclear. With 5 bases removed from V and 4 bases from J, the gap between germline ends came to 10 bases. CDR1 is MGHDK and CDR2 is SYGVNS in the germline V gene. CDR3 size: 13 residues. The CDR3 loop reads CASSLWSADTQYF. CDR3 coding DNA: TGTGCCAGCAGTTTGTGGAGCGCAGATACGCAGTATTTT.

In this sample, this clone turned up once. V usage is TRBV11-2 and J usage is TRBJ2-7; 11 bases match TRBD2. The V segment lost 5 bases and the J segment 0 bases; nucleotides outside the gene matches: 6. This CDR3 comprises 16 residues. CDR1 and CDR2 from the germline V gene are SGHAT and FQNNGV. The CDR3 sequence: CASSAIAGGASYEQYF. The CDR3 DNA reads TGTGCCAGCAGCGCGATAGCGGGAGGGGCCTCCTACGAGCAGTACTTC.

This chain connects TRBV10-3 to TRBJ1-6; 9 bases line up with TRBD1. The germline V gene has CDR1 ENHRY and CDR2 SYGVKD. The V segment lost 2 bases and the J segment 7 bases; nucleotides outside the gene matches: 3. The CDR3 has 15 amino acids. Written as DNA, the CDR3 is TGTGCCATCAGTGAGGGGGACAGGGAGAATTCACCCCTCCACTTT. Protein product: CAISEGDRENSPLHF.

V usage is TRBV18 and J usage is TRBJ2-3; 13 bases fit TRBD2. The CDR3 totals 15 residues. CDR1 and CDR2 from the germline V gene are KGHSH and LQKENI. The J segment lost 6 bases and the V segment lost 3 bases, leaving 3 bases of the junction unmatched. The CDR3 nucleotides are TGTGCCAGCTCACCGAGACTAGCGGGAGGCGATACGCAGTATTTT. It specifies CASSPRLAGGDTQYF.

CDR3 loop: CATSRLAGGPETQYF. In DNA form, the CDR3 reads TGTGCCACCAGCAGGCTAGCGGGGGGGCCGGAGACCCAGTACTTC. This chain connects TRBV15 to TRBJ2-5, with 12 nucleotides matching TRBD2. Unmatched junction bases numbered 4, after V lost 3 bases and J lost 5 bases. CDR1 and CDR2 from the germline V gene are LNHNV and YYDKDF (reference sequence). This CDR3 comprises 15 residues.

This chain uses TRBV11-3 with TRBJ2-1, with 11 bases identical to TRBD2. The V gene end was trimmed by 0 bases and the J gene end by 3 bases; junction bases not matched to a gene: 10. The CDR3 runs to 19 residues. CDR1 is SGHNT and CDR2 is YENEEA in the germline V gene. The CDR3 is CASSLDRATGTSGYNEQFF. The CDR3 coding sequence is TGTGCCAGCAGCTTAGACCGGGCTACCGGGACTAGCGGCTACAATGAGCAGTTCTTC.

This clone was detected once. The CDR3 sequence is CTRNLQGRQPQHF. CDR3 DNA: TGCACCAGGAACCTACAGGGGCGGCAGCCCCAGCATTTT. The rearrangement links TRBV1 to TRBJ1-5; TRBD1, the table's D call, was not compared with the DNA. TRBV1 is recorded as a pseudogene. This CDR3 comprises 13 residues.

V usage is TRBV19 and J usage is TRBJ1-4; D gene uncertain. Trimming took 3 bases from V and 4 from J, leaving 6 bases between them. This CDR3 spans 13 amino acids. Germline CDR1 LNHDA, CDR2 SQIVND (reference sequence). Here the CDR3 DNA reads TGTGCCAGTAGTATTCGTCTTAATGAAAAACTGTTTTTT. Translation: CASSIRLNEKLFF.

This clone was counted only a few times. V usage is TRBV5-1 and J usage is TRBJ2-7; D gene unclear. From germline, CDR1 is SGHRS and CDR2 YFSETQ. Trimming took 5 bases from V and 0 from J, leaving 12 bases between them. The CDR3 spans 14 residues. The CDR3 DNA sequence: TGCGCCAGCAGACTTCTTTTAAGCTCCTACGAGCAGTACTTC. Translated, it gives CASRLLLSSYEQYF.

The chain uses TRBV10-3 and TRBJ2-1; TRBD2 matches 7 bases. This CDR3 is 16 amino acids long. Germline V gene lookup returns CDR1 ENHRY and CDR2 SYGVKD. V was pared by 0 bases and J by 9 bases, with 11 bases of the junction left unmatched. The CDR3 region has the DNA TGTGCCATCAGTGAGTCCCCCGCGGGGCGGGAGAGTGAGCAGTTCTTC. Protein: CAISESPAGRESEQFF.

The V call is TRBV7-9, the J call TRBJ2-5, with 7 bases lining up with TRBD2. The ends lost 5 bases at V and 3 bases at J; junction bases unmatched: 6. There are 14 residues in the CDR3. From germline, CDR1 is SEHNR and CDR2 FQNEAQ (reference sequence). The CDR3 sequence: CASSPGGGEETQYF. The CDR3 bases are TGTGCCAGCAGCCCGGGAGGAGGGGAAGAGACCCAGTACTTC.

The chain employs TRBV10-3 and TRBJ2-1; TRBD2 matches at 9 bases. The CDR3 covers 18 residues. Germline loops: CDR1 ENHRY, CDR2 SYGVKD. With 2 bases clipped from V and 7 bases from J, the junction kept 15 bases outside the gene matches. This chain's CDR3 is CAISEAVLAGWLGNEQFF. CDR3 coding DNA: TGTGCCATCAGTGAGGCGGTCCTAGCGGGGTGGCTTGGGAATGAGCAGTTCTTC.

The genes are TRBV19 and TRBJ1-1; 9 bases fit TRBD1. This CDR3 spans 12 amino acids. V lost 4 bases, J lost 8 bases, and 2 bases stayed unmatched. Germline V gives CDR1 LNHDA, CDR2 SQIVND (reference sequence). CDR3 nucleotide sequence: TGTGCCAGTAGTACCGGGACAGGGGAAGCTTTCTTT. Its translation: CASSTGTGEAFF.

The chain carries TRBV9 and TRBJ2-5; TRBD2 agrees at 7 bases. Germline CDR1 is SGDLS and CDR2 is YYNGEE. The length of the CDR3 is 16 residues. V shed 4 bases, J shed 1 base, and the junction held 10 bases outside the gene matches. The CDR3 nucleotides read TGTGCCAGCAGCCATTCACCACGGACTAGCCAAGAGACCCAGTACTTC. It translates to CASSHSPRTSQETQYF.

The V gene is TRBV30, the J gene TRBJ2-3, with a possible D match to TRBD2 (6 bases). Trimming cost V 3 bases and J 2 bases, with 12 bases left between them. CDR3 size: 14 residues. Germline CDR1 and CDR2: GTSNPN and SVGIG (reference sequence). This CDR3 is CAWRLSGYTDTQYF. CDR3 coding DNA: TGTGCCTGGAGGCTTAGCGGCTACACAGATACGCAGTATTTT.

The chain has TRBV18 and TRBJ1-3; no reliable D call. Trimming took 3 bases from V and 6 from J, leaving 12 bases between them. The CDR3 totals 14 residues. Looked up from germline, CDR1 is KGHSH and CDR2 is LQKENI. CDR3 DNA sequence: TGTGCCAGCTCACCTTCTCCCCGGGAAAACACCATATATTTT. Encoded protein: CASSPSPRENTIYF.

The chain is built from TRBV10-2 and TRBJ1-1; 7 bases fit TRBD1. Unmatched junction bases numbered 10, after V lost 8 bases and J lost 1 base. The CDR3 is 15 amino acids. CDR1 WSHSY and CDR2 SAAADI come from the germline V gene. Here the CDR3 reads CASGIGTDPNTEAFF. The CDR3 DNA is TGCGCCAGCGGGATCGGGACAGACCCGAACACTGAAGCTTTCTTT.

The chain uses TRBV7-8 and TRBJ1-5, with TRBD1 identical over 11 bases. J was trimmed by 11 bases and V by 5 bases; bases with no gene match: 11. The CDR3 length is 15 residues. Germline V gene data show CDR1 as SGHVS and CDR2 as FQNEAQ. The CDR3 region is CASSPRDRGSWSQHF. The DNA for the CDR3 is TGTGCCAGCAGCCCCCGGGACAGGGGGTCCTGGTCCCAGCATTTT.

V and J are TRBV9 and TRBJ2-7; D unresolved. This CDR3 has 12 amino acids. Germline CDR1 and CDR2: SGDLS and YYNGEE. V was pared by 2 bases and J by 1 base, with 4 bases between. Here the CDR3 reads CASSVLSYEQYF. For the CDR3, the DNA is TGTGCCAGCAGCGTCCTGTCCTACGAGCAGTACTTC.

This sequence joins TRBV5-1 and TRBJ1-1, with 9 bases matching TRBD1. CDR3 length: 15 amino acids. CDR1 SGHRS and CDR2 YFSETQ come from the germline V gene. Germline trimming cut 5 bases from V and 4 bases from J; bases unmatched to any gene: 9. CDR3 nucleotides: TGCGCCAGCAGACTCACAGGGGGCACGGGCACTGAAGCTTTCTTT. Translation: CASRLTGGTGTEAFF. The full variable domain, in which reference TRBV5-1 and TRBJ1-1 provide the parts outside the CDR3, is KAGVTQTPRYLIKTRGQQVTLSCSPISGHRSVSWYQQTPGQGLQFLFEYFSETQRNKGNFPGRFSGRQFSNSRSEMNVSTLELGDSALYLCASRLTGGTGTEAFFGQGTRLTVV.

The chain carries TRBV16 and TRBJ2-3, with TRBD2 identical over 9 bases. From germline, CDR1 is KGHSY and CDR2 FQNENV. The CDR3 contains 14 residues. Germline trimming cut 4 bases from V and 5 bases from J; bases unmatched to any gene: 4. The DNA of the CDR3 is TGTGCCAGCAGCCTTCTGCGGGGGGGAGATACGCAGTATTTT. Translation: CASSLLRGGDTQYF.

This clone was picked up one time. The genes are TRBV27 and TRBJ1-1, with D possibly matching TRBD1 (5 bases). Germline-derived CDR1 and CDR2 are MNHEY and SMNVEV (reference sequence). Trimming left V 5 bases short and J 4 bases short, with 14 bases between. The CDR3 length is 14 residues. CDR3 bases: TGTGCCAGCAGTCTGGACACGGGGGGCACTGAAGCTTTCTTT. Translation: CASSLDTGGTEAFF.

The chain combines TRBV6-6 with TRBJ2-2, with TRBD1 matching 7 bases. The V gene's germline CDR1 is MNHNY and CDR2 SVGAGI (reference sequence). Unmatched junction bases numbered 6, after V lost 4 bases and J lost 7 bases. The CDR3 sequence is 14 residues long. The CDR3 DNA is TGTGCCAGCAGTTTCCTACCAGGGGGCGGGGAGCTGTTTTTT. Residues: CASSFLPGGGELFF.

In this sample, this clone turned up once. This rearrangement joins TRBV20-1 to TRBJ1-3; 7 bases fit TRBD1. CDR3 length: 13 amino acids. Germline V gene lookup returns CDR1 DFQATT and CDR2 SNEGSKA (reference sequence). The trim removed 3 bases at V and 7 bases at J, leaving 6 bases unmatched. This CDR3 is CSASVEGANTIYF. The CDR3 nucleotides read TGCAGTGCTAGTGTGGAGGGGGCGAACACCATATATTTT.

The rearrangement uses TRBV5-6 and TRBJ2-7, with 7 nucleotides matching TRBD1. The CDR3 length is 14 residues. CDR1 and CDR2 from the germline V gene are SGHDT and YYEEEE. V trimming: 3 bases; J trimming: 3 bases; junction bases outside the gene matches: 6. This CDR3 reads CASSSTDRVYEQYF. Written as DNA, the CDR3 is TGTGCCAGCAGCTCGACCGACAGGGTCTACGAGCAGTACTTC.

This chain joins TRBV28 and TRBJ2-7; TRBD1 agrees at 12 bases. The CDR3 contains 15 residues. Trimming cost V 6 bases and J 3 bases; bases outside gene matches: 6. Per the germline V gene, CDR1 is MDHEN and CDR2 is SYDVKM. CDR3 protein: CASRRGQGAVYEQYF. In DNA, the CDR3 is TGTGCCAGCAGGAGGGGACAGGGGGCGGTCTACGAGCAGTACTTC. Together with reference TRBV28 and TRBJ2-7, the CDR3 gives the full variable domain: DVKVTQSSRYLVKRTGEKVFLECVQDMDHENMFWYRQDPGLGLRLIYFSYDVKMKEKGDIPEGYSVSREKKERFSLILESASTNQTSMYLCASRRGQGAVYEQYFGPGTRLTVT.

The rearrangement joins TRBV7-2 to TRBJ2-5, with 9 bases lining up with TRBD1. V lost 1 base and J lost 2; bases outside the gene matches: 14. The CDR3 runs to 19 residues. Germline V gene sequence: CDR1 SGHTA, CDR2 FQGNSA. For the CDR3, the DNA is TGTGCCAGCAGCTTAGTGTGGGGACAGGGAGGGGTTGGGCAAGAGACCCAGTACTTC. Translation: CASSLVWGQGGVGQETQYF. Variable domain in full (rest from reference TRBV7-2 and TRBJ2-5): GAGVSQSPSNKVTEKGKDVELRCDPISGHTALYWYRQSLGQGLEFLIYFQGNSAPDKSGLPSDRFSAERTGGSVSTLTIQRTQQEDSAVYLCASSLVWGQGGVGQETQYFGPGTRLLVL.

In its sample, this clone was seen a few times. The chain combines TRBV11-3 with TRBJ2-5; maybe TRBD1 (6 bases). The CDR3 has 12 amino acids. Germline loops: CDR1 SGHNT, CDR2 YENEEA. Trimming shortened V by 1 base and J by 9 bases, and 9 bases separated the two germline ends. As DNA, the CDR3 is TGTGCCAGCAGCTTAGGTCAGGGGCCCCAGTACTTC. This codes for CASSLGQGPQYF. Full variable domain (remainder filled in from reference TRBV11-3 and TRBJ2-5): EAGVVQSPRYKIIEKKQPVAFWCNPISGHNTLYWYLQNLGQGPELLIRYENEEAVDDSQLPKDRFSAERLKGVDSTLKIQPAELGDSAVYLCASSLGQGPQYFGPGTRLLVL.

This clone occurred once. The chain carries TRBV6-1 and TRBJ1-6, with 8 bases identical to TRBD1. CDR1 and CDR2 (germline): MNHNS, SASEGT. V dropped 4 bases and J dropped 9; count of bases not matched to a gene: 11. The CDR3 has 16 amino acids. The DNA for the CDR3 is TGTGCCAGCAGTGTGGACAGGGCCTCCTGGCGTTCACCCCTCCACTTT. It is translated as CASSVDRASWRSPLHF.

The chain has TRBV3-1 (or the pseudogene TRBV3-2) and TRBJ2-5; 7 bases are shared with TRBD1. The CDR3 has 15 residues. Trimming removed 2 bases from V and 3 bases from J; junction bases left unmatched: 6. The germline V gene encodes CDR1 LGHDT and CDR2 YNNKEL (reference sequence). Here the CDR3 reads CASSQRRQGEETQYF. The DNA for the CDR3 is TGTGCCAGCAGCCAACGGCGGCAGGGGGAAGAGACCCAGTACTTC.

This chain uses TRBV25-1 with TRBJ2-1; 9 positions match TRBD2. There are 17 residues in the CDR3. Unmatched junction bases numbered 10, after V lost 4 bases and J lost 3 bases. Germline-derived CDR1 and CDR2 are MGHDK and SYGVNS. DNA of the CDR3: TGTGCCAGCAGTGGACTGAAAAGCGGGAGGTTCTACAATGAGCAGTTCTTC. Its protein product is CASSGLKSGRFYNEQFF.

The chain links TRBV28 to TRBJ1-1; D not resolved. This CDR3 has 13 amino acids. Between the trimmed V and J ends, which lost 8 bases and 1 base, there was a span of 11 bases. The germline V gene encodes CDR1 MDHEN and CDR2 SYDVKM. CDR3 coding DNA: TGTGCCAGCCTTCTGTCCCGGAACACTGAAGCTTTCTTT. Protein sequence: CASLLSRNTEAFF.